Included here is one TCR beta chain sequence, with context. TCR beta VDJ and CDR3 profiling used genomic DNA as template. TCRdb called the reads again in MiXCR, with one record for every CDR3 protein. The table has 150,000 to 200,000 distinct CDR3 sequences, roughly 50% seen once. The CDR3 is 11 amino acids. Trimming shortened V by 2 bases and J by 9 bases, and 9 bases separated the two germline ends. Looked up from germline, CDR1 is SQVTM and CDR2 is ANQGSEA. This sample was taken from a study of CD8+CD57+ T cells in acquired aplastic anemia. It was patients with CD8+CD57+ cell expansion by flow cytometry who were chosen for sequencing.

Sequenced sample: sorted CD4+, CD8+, or CD8+CD57+ T cells (not recorded which) from PBMCs. The genes are TRBV29-1 and TRBJ2-3; tentatively, D is TRBD1 (5 bases). This receptor was identified in a human donor with aplastic anemia. CDR3 sequence reads: CSVEQGRTQYF. The DNA of the CDR3 is TGCAGCGTTGAACAGGGCCGGACGCAGTATTTT.